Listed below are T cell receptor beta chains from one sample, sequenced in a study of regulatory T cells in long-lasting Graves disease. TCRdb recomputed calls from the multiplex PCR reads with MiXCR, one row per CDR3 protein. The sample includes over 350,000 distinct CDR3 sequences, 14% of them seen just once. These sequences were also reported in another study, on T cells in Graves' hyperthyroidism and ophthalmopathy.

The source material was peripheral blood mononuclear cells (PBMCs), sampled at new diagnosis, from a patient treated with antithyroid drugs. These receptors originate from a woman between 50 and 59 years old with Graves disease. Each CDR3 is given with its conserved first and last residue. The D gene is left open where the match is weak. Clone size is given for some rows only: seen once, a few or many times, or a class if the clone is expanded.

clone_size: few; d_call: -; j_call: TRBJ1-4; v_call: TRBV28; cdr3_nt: TGTGCCAGCAGTTCTCCCTCGTTGTTCGACTTGGGGGCTGAAAAACTGTTTTTT; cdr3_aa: CASSSPSLFDLGAEKLFF
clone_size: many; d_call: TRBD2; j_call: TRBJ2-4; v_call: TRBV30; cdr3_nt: TGTGCCTGGAGTGCCCAAAATCCGGGACTAGCGGGAGGTAGTGACTTC; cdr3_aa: CAWSAQNPGLAGGSDF
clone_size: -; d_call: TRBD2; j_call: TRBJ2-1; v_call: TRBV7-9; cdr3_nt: TGTGCCAGCAGCTTTTCAATAGGACTAGCGGGAGTTGATGAGCAGTTCTTC; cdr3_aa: CASSFSIGLAGVDEQFF
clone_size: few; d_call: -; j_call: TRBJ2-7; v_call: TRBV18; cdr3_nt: TGTGCCAGCTCACGCGGTGACCCCCCTTACGAGCAGTACTTC; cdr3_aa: CASSRGDPPYEQYF
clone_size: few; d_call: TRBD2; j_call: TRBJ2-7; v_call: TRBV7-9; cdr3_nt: TGTGCCAGCAGCTTAGTAAGTTTAGCGGGTGGCGAGCAGTACTTC; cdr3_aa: CASSLVSLAGGEQYF
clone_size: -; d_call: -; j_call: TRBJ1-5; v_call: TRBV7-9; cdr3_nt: TGTGCCAGCAGTTTTACCGGGATCCTTGGGGATCAGCCCCAGCATTTT; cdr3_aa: CASSFTGILGDQPQHF
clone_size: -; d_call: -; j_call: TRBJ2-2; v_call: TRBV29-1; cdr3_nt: TGCAGCGTTGGAGAGGTTTACACCGGGGAGCTGTTTTTT; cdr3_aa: CSVGEVYTGELFF
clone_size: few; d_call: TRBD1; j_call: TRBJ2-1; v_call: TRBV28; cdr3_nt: TGTGCCAGCAGCCCGGGACAGTTAAAGGCCGGTGAGCAGTTCTTC; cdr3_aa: CASSPGQLKAGEQFF
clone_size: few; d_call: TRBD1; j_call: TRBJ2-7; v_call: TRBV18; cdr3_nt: TGTGCCAGCTTCTCGGACAGGGGTTACGAGCAGTACTTC; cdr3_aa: CASFSDRGYEQYF
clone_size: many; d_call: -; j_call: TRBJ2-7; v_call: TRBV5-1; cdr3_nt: TGCGCCAGCAGCTTTAGGGGAGATACAGACGAGCAGTACTTC; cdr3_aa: CASSFRGDTDEQYF
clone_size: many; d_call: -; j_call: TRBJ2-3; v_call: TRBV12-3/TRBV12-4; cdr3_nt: TGTGCCAGCAGTTCGAAACAGGGAAGCACAGATACGCAGTATTTT; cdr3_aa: CASSSKQGSTDTQYF
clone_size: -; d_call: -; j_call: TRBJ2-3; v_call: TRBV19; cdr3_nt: TGTGCCAGTAGTACCGGTGATAGGGGCACCGCAGCCACAGATACGCAGTATTTT; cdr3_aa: CASSTGDRGTAATDTQYF
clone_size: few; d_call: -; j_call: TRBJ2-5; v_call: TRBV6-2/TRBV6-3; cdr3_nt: TGTGCCAGCAGCCCCCTCGGGGAGATCCAAGAGACCCAGTACTTC; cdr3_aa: CASSPLGEIQETQYF
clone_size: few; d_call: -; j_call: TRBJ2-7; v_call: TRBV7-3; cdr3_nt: TGTGCCAGCAGCTTATTGTGGTCTACGGAGCAGTACTTC; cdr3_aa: CASSLLWSTEQYF
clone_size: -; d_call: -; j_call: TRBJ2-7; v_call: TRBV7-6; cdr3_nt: TGTGCCAGCAGCCCCCGATTCAAGGGAAGGTCCCCGTGGGAGCAGTACTTC; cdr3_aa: CASSPRFKGRSPWEQYF
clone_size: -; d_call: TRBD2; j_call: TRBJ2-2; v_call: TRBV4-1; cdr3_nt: TGCGCCAGCAGCTCCACCGGGGGAGGGGAGGTATCGACCGGGGAGCTGTTTTTT; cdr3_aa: CASSSTGGGEVSTGELFF